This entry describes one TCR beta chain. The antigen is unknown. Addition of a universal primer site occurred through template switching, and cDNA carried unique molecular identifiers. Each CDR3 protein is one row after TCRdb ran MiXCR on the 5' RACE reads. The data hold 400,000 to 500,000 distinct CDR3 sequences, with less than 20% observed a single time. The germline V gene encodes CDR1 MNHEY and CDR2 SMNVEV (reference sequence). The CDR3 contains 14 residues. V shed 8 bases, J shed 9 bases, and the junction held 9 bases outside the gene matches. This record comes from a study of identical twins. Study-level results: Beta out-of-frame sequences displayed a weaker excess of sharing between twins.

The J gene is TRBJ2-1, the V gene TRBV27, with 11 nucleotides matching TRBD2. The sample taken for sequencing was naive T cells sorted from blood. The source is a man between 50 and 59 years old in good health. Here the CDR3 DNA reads TGTGCCAGCCGAGTGGTTAGCGGGAGGGTTGAGCAGTTCTTC. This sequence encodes CASRVVSGRVEQFF.